The subject of this entry is one T cell receptor (beta chain). This clonotype appeared once. The specificity of this receptor is unknown. Per-base quality was not reported, and no clone a single base away is much larger than it. A single read is weak support. The intended sense of this specimen's time point label: late sampling 161 to 241 days after vaccination in three convalescent patients. The treatment or condition label of this sample denotes: roughly ten-day PBMC culture with coronavirus spike peptide pools or control peptides (ViraFEST assay). To expand antigen-specific T cells with peptide pools and then pick out the expanded clonotypes through TCR sequencing, the study relied on the ViraFEST assay. The convalescent patients' positive SARS-CoV-2 PCR tests fell between March and December 2020, which was before the Alpha, Beta and Delta variants emerged in the United States. Each well held around 2 million PBMCs cultured with around 10 ug/ml peptide pools in IMDM containing around 5% human AB serum and around 10 IU/ml IL-2. Half of the culture medium was replaced with fresh IL-2-containing medium on days 3 and 7. After less than twelve days of culture, CD4+ T cells were isolated by negative selection with the EasySep CD4+ T cell isolation kit. PBMCs were separated from whole blood using Ficoll-Paque Plus gradient centrifugation and then either used fresh or cryopreserved at -140C. Each culture condition was generally run in triplicate wells.

The data were obtained in a study of vaccination and CD4 T cells after COVID-19 (dated by TCRdb to about 2022). Some background on the complete study: SARS-CoV-2 positivity had been established in the convalescent patients by nasal swab PCR, and mild disease was recorded in several of these patients and severe disease in one. Two doses of either the Pfizer-BioNTech BNT162b2 vaccine (n=8) or the Moderna mRNA-1273 vaccine (n=2) were administered to participants. Six males and four females were included in the convalescent cohort, with two Hispanic individuals, seven Caucasians, two Asians and one multiracial person represented. Overlapping spike peptide pools from SARS-CoV-2 and from the common cold coronaviruses HCoV-NL63, HCoV-OC43 and HCoV-229E were used as culture stimuli. In control cultures, a CEFX viral epitope pool was used as positive control, an HIV-1 Nef peptide pool was used as negative control, or no peptide was added. A few convalescent patients gave samples both early after vaccination (day 14) and late after vaccination (days 161 to 241). In about 11 COVID-19 convalescent patients and several infection-naive healthy vaccine recipients, the spike-specific CD4+ TCR repertoire before mRNA vaccination was compared with the repertoire after mRNA vaccination. Post-COVID blood samples were collected from convalescent patients a median of around 100 days after diagnosis, with a range of roughly 30 to 170 days. The time from the second vaccine dose to post-vaccine blood sampling had a median of roughly 79 days and ranged from about 12 to 250 days. Study-wide conclusions, independent of this receptor: In convalescent patients, nearly all vaccine-specific clones (304 of 307) were found to be mono-reactive for SARS-CoV-2 spike rather than cross-reactive with common cold coronaviruses. The study included relatively few convalescent patients and did not analyze early timepoints after natural infection. In convalescent patients, a median around 86% of post-vaccine SARS-CoV-2-reactive clones were detected only after vaccination, and vaccine-specific priming was suggested by this finding. The median count of SARS-CoV-2-reactive clonotypes went up from approximately 20 after infection to approximately 40 after vaccination, although the change was not significant.

The CDR3 runs 15 residues from the cysteine to the phenylalanine. Only the CDR3 portion is preserved as DNA: 45 bases, with reading frame beginning at the first base. CDR1 and CDR2 were assigned from the germline V gene as MNHEY and SVGEGT. V is clipped by 0 bases and J by 4 bases, and the sequence between their germline boundaries is 10 bases long. To prepare the library, PCR was applied. DNA from cultured CD4+ T cells underwent TCR sequencing with the Oncomine TCR Beta short-read assay at the Johns Hopkins FTIC core. The QIAamp micro DNA kit was used to extract genomic DNA from the cultured CD4+ T cells. Oncomine TCR Beta libraries from cultured CD4+ T cells were pooled with unique dual indexes and sequenced on an Illumina iSeq 100. From the authors' description of their analysis: Non-productive sequences were filtered out, and CDR3s that did not start with C, did not end with F or W, or were shorter than 7 amino acids were discarded. The MANAFEST web application was used to identify antigen-specific clonotypes by comparing peptide-stimulated wells against reference wells and other culture wells. To be called positive, a clone needed an FDR below 0.05, an odds ratio above 5, and a productive frequency above 0.1% in at least two of three replicate wells. A clonotype counted as cross-reactive if it showed significant expansion both in the SARS-CoV-2 spike wells and in at least one common cold coronavirus spike condition. CDR3 homology was assessed with Levenshtein distances (stringdist) and unrooted phylogenetic trees (ape) in R version 3.6.1. Clones were called with MiXCR by TCRdb after fastp trimmed the public reads at Q25, and only in-frame beta chains were retained. Each CDR3 protein gets just one entry, which takes the most common genes and DNA from the rows behind it. The V and J calls were determined by TCRdb, not by the authors. The sample has more than 20,000 distinct CDR3 sequences on record, about two fifths of them singletons. The top ten hold 4.1% of the sample.

The V and J genes are TRBV6-2 or TRBV6-3 and TRBJ1-5; no confident D gene assignment can be made. This clonotype was sampled from a human donor who had recovered from COVID-19. Material: CD4+ T cells from blood, cultured in vitro, obtained about 7 months after SARS-CoV-2 vaccination. The nucleotides are TGTGCCAGCAGTTACTCAAAGGCACAGAATCAGCCCCAGCATTTT. The translation is CASSYSKAQNQPQHF.